Listed here are 21 T cell receptor beta chains from one sample, sequenced in a study of spatial heterogeneity in lung cancer. Study observations and caveats: Tumoral mutation counts were tracked by counts of expanded intratumoral alpha and beta TCRs.

Their recognized antigens are unknown. Time point here: sample taken at primary tumor resection. Via MiXCR, TCRdb re-called the 5' RACE reads, giving one row per CDR3 protein. The sample has 15,000 to 20,000 distinct CDR3 sequences; under 8% are singletons. The sequenced sample was lung tumor tissue, obtained at surgery. Receptors originate from a male donor with early-stage non-small cell lung cancer.

The sample holds many counts of this clonotype. A library made for alpha chains picked up this beta chain off target, so its size means little. The V gene is TRBV20-1, the J gene TRBJ1-4, with a tentative D call TRBD1 (5 bases). V was shortened by 0 bases and J by 14 bases, with 19 bases between the two germline ends. This CDR3 comprises 14 residues. Germline lookup yields CDR1 DFQATT and CDR2 SNEGSKA (reference sequence). The CDR3 reads CSARDRVVGGDLFF. DNA of the CDR3: TGCAGTGCTAGAGATCGGGTTGTTGGGGGTGATCTGTTTTTT.

This clonotype was detected ten times or more. Little can be read into the size of this beta chain, an off-target read in a library designed for alpha chains. This chain joins TRBV6-1 and TRBJ2-3, with TRBD1 identical over 10 bases. The CDR3 contains 12 residues. CDR1 and CDR2 (germline): MNHNS, SASEGT. V was clipped by 6 bases and J by 6 bases; unmatched bases: 0. This CDR3 reads CASRDRGDTQYF. In DNA, the CDR3 is TGTGCCAGCAGGGACAGGGGGGATACGCAGTATTTT.

As for this clonotype: Found in a library prepared for alpha chains, this beta chain is an off-target read, and its abundance has little meaning. This chain links TRBV4-2 with TRBJ1-5; maybe TRBD1 (6 bases). CDR3 size: 15 residues. The V end lost 6 bases, the J end lost 0 bases, and 12 bases lay between the germline ends. Germline CDR1 is LGHNA and CDR2 is YNFKEQ. The CDR3 spells CASSSSGDSNQPQHF. CDR3 in DNA: TGTGCCAGCAGTTCTTCAGGGGATAGCAATCAGCCCCAGCATTTT.

This clonotype was recorded many times. Because this beta chain is a stray read in a library intended to capture alpha chains, its abundance should not be given much weight. The J gene is TRBJ2-6, the V gene TRBV20-1; TRBD2 might be the D (5 bases). The CDR3 is 16 amino acids. Trimming cost V 2 bases and J 2 bases, with 13 bases left between them. The germline V gene has CDR1 DFQATT and CDR2 SNEGSKA (reference sequence). CDR3 coding DNA: TGCAGTGCTAGACAACTTTTGAGGGCTGGGGCCAACGTCCTGACTTTC. This translates into CSARQLLRAGANVLTF.

This clonotype was seen ten or more times. This beta chain is off target for a library built for alpha chains, so its abundance means little. This chain links TRBV6-6 with TRBJ1-3; D is unresolved. CDR1 MNHNY and CDR2 SVGAGI come from the germline V gene (reference sequence). The CDR3 covers 12 residues. The germline V and J ends were trimmed by 5 bases and 0 bases, with 2 bases remaining between them. The CDR3, as DNA: TGTGCCAGCAGTCCCTCTGGAAACACCATATATTTT. Amino acids: CASSPSGNTIYF.

In this sample, this clonotype turned up many times. Relative to the germline gene, one junction end is altered; a read error may explain this. This beta chain came through as a stray read in a library set up for alpha chains, and its size says little. The V call is TRBV11-2, the J call TRBJ2-2, with 7 bases aligning to TRBD1. Germline CDR1 reads SGHAT; CDR2 reads FQNNGV. This CDR3 contains 16 residues. Here the CDR3 DNA reads TGTGCCAGCAGCAAACGAACAGGGGTTCGCACCGAGGAGCTGTTTTTT. This translates into CASSKRTGVRTEELFF.

This clonotype was observed a few times. The library was prepared for alpha chains; this beta chain is a stray read, so its frequency means little. This chain connects TRBV3-1 to TRBJ2-2; no clear D gene. Trimming removed 5 bases from V and 1 base from J, with 5 bases in between. Germline lookup yields CDR1 LGHDT and CDR2 YNNKEL (reference sequence). The CDR3 sequence is 13 residues long. The CDR3 loop is CASSWGNTGELFF. The CDR3 coding sequence is TGTGCCAGCAGCTGGGGGAACACCGGGGAGCTGTTTTTT.

This clonotype was picked up many times. This beta chain is off target for a library built for alpha chains, so its abundance means little. The rearrangement joins TRBV4-2 to TRBJ2-1, with 10 bases matching TRBD2. The J segment lost 10 bases and the V segment lost 0 bases, leaving 6 bases of the junction unmatched. The length of the CDR3 is 15 residues. The V gene's germline CDR1 is LGHNA and CDR2 YNFKEQ. The CDR3: CASSQDWTSGWEQFF. CDR3 nucleotide sequence: TGTGCCAGCAGCCAAGATTGGACTAGCGGCTGGGAGCAGTTCTTC.

This clonotype was found many times. This beta chain is a stray read from a library made for alpha chains; its abundance is not meaningful. The CDR3 sequence: CASEVGGAPYNEQFF. The CDR3, as DNA: TGTGCCAGCGAAGTCGGGGGGGCTCCCTACAATGAGCAGTTCTTC. The chain is built from TRBV6-2 or TRBV6-3 and TRBJ2-1; 8 bases agree with TRBD2. CDR1 and CDR2 (germline): MNHEY, SVGEGT. V was clipped by 8 bases and J by 2 bases; unmatched bases: 8. CDR3 length: 15 residues.

This clonotype was detected many times. This beta chain is a stray read from a library made for alpha chains; its abundance is not meaningful. This chain connects TRBV3-1 to TRBJ2-7; a possible D gene is TRBD1 (6 bases). CDR3 length: 15 amino acids. Germline CDR1 LGHDT, CDR2 YNNKEL (reference sequence). V lost 7 bases and J lost 7, with 23 bases in between. CDR3 in amino acids: CASTSRGQGPREQYF. CDR3 sequence (DNA): TGTGCCAGCACCTCTCGTGGGCAGGGGCCTCGAGAGCAGTACTTC.

This clonotype has ten or more counts. The library was built for alpha chains, so this beta chain is an off-target read and its size means little. The genes are TRBV5-6 and TRBJ2-3; D gene uncertain. CDR1 is SGHDT and CDR2 is YYEEEE in the germline V gene. The V end lost 0 bases, the J end lost 2 bases, and 13 bases lay between the germline ends. The CDR3 is 16 amino acids. CDR3 DNA sequence: TGTGCCAGCAGCTTGGAAGGCTGGCCCACCACAGATACGCAGTATTTT. This codes for CASSLEGWPTTDTQYF. Supplemented by reference TRBV5-6 and TRBJ2-3, the full variable domain reads DAGVTQSPTHLIKTRGQQVTLRCSPKSGHDTVSWYQQALGQGPQFIFQYYEEEERQRGNFPDRFSGHQFPNYSSELNVNALLLGDSALYLCASSLEGWPTTDTQYFGPGTRLTVL.

This clonotype has a count of ten or more. A library made for alpha chains picked up this beta chain off target, so its size means little. CDR3: CASKFGTSANNEQFF. The CDR3, as DNA: TGTGCCAGCAAATTCGGGACTAGCGCGAACAATGAGCAGTTCTTC. The rearrangement uses TRBV7-9 and TRBJ2-1; 10 nucleotides match TRBD2. The germline V gene encodes CDR1 SEHNR and CDR2 FQNEAQ (reference sequence). Unmatched junction bases numbered 8, after V lost 7 bases and J lost 5 bases. This CDR3 comprises 15 residues. The whole variable domain, remainder taken from reference TRBV7-9 and TRBJ2-1, is DTGVSQNPRHKITKRGQNVTFRCDPISEHNRLYWYRQTLGQGPEFLTYFQNEAQLEKSRLLSDRFSAERPKGSFSTLEIQRTEQGDSAMYLCASKFGTSANNEQFFGPGTRLTVL.

In its sample, this clonotype was seen many times. In a library made to pick up alpha chains, this beta chain is a stray read with a size that means little. This rearrangement joins TRBV18 to TRBJ1-5; D perhaps matches TRBD1 (6 bases). The CDR3 extends over 15 amino acids. The ends were cut back, 3 bases at V and 3 bases at J, with 12 bases in the middle. Germline V gene lookup returns CDR1 KGHSH and CDR2 LQKENI. The CDR3 reads CASSPNRANNQPQHF. For the CDR3, the DNA is TGTGCCAGCTCACCTAACAGGGCAAACAATCAGCCCCAGCATTTT.

A remark on this clonotype: Within a library made for alpha chains, this beta chain is off target, and its count is uninformative. The chain has TRBV12-3 or TRBV12-4 and TRBJ2-7; 8 positions agree with TRBD1. Losses at the gene ends were 5 bases for V and 7 bases for J; bases not matched to a gene: 13. The CDR3 loop spans 15 amino acids. The CDR3: CASSPNNGQGQEQYF. CDR3 sequence (DNA): TGTGCCAGCAGTCCTAATAACGGACAGGGTCAGGAGCAGTACTTC.

This clonotype was counted at least ten times. This beta chain is a stray read from a library made for alpha chains; its abundance is not meaningful. The chain recombines TRBV5-1 with TRBJ1-5, with no clear D. V dropped 0 bases and J dropped 6 bases, with 10 bases sitting between them. CDR3 length: 14 amino acids. The germline gives CDR1 SGHRS, CDR2 YFSETQ. The CDR3 coding sequence is TGCGCCAGCAGCTTGGGGGAGGATAGTCAGCCCCAGCATTTT. It codes for CASSLGEDSQPQHF.

Many counts were recorded for this clonotype. The library was designed around alpha chains, so this beta chain is a stray read whose abundance carries little weight. This chain links TRBV6-2 or TRBV6-3 with TRBJ2-3, with D perhaps matching TRBD1 (5 bases). Per germline, CDR1 MNHEY and CDR2 SVGEGT. The ends were cut back, 0 bases at V and 5 bases at J, with 6 bases in the middle. The CDR3 has 13 residues. In nucleotides, the CDR3 is TGTGCCAGCAGTTACTCGGGGCAAGATACGCAGTATTTT. Amino acid sequence: CASSYSGQDTQYF.

As concerns this clonotype: A library made for alpha chains picked up this beta chain off target, so its size means little. The genes are TRBV28 and TRBJ2-7; D may be TRBD1 or TRBD2 (6 bases each). Trimming cost V 5 bases and J 5 bases, with 16 bases left between them. CDR3 length: 14 residues. The germline V gene has CDR1 MDHEN and CDR2 SYDVKM. The CDR3 DNA reads as TGTGCCAGCAGTGTTCCGGGGGCCTCAGACGAGCAGTACTTC. It encodes CASSVPGASDEQYF.

This clonotype was recorded at least ten times. The library was prepared for alpha chains; this beta chain is a stray read, so its frequency means little. V usage is TRBV6-8 and J usage is TRBJ1-5; 12 bases are shared with TRBD1. V dropped 5 bases and J dropped 2; count of bases not matched to a gene: 10. The germline gives CDR1 MNHGY, CDR2 SAAAGT. The CDR3 totals 18 residues. DNA for the CDR3: TGTGCCAGCAGTACCCGCCCGGGACAGGGGGCTTGCAATCAGCCCCAGCATTTT. It yields the protein CASSTRPGQGACNQPQHF.

This clonotype is medium-sized (0.01 to 0.1%). This beta chain was picked up by a library intended for alpha chains and is off target, so its count carries little meaning. The rearrangement links TRBV7-2 to TRBJ2-7; the D call may be TRBD1 or TRBD2 (5 bases each). V lost 5 bases, J lost 3 bases, and 17 bases lay in between. CDR3 length: 15 residues. Germline-derived CDR1 and CDR2 are SGHTA and FQGNSA. This CDR3 reads CASSDKTGAYYEQYF. CDR3 nucleotide sequence: TGTGCCAGCAGCGATAAGACCGGGGCCTACTACGAGCAGTACTTC.

This clonotype was recorded a few times. This beta chain turned up in a library designed for alpha chains; as an off-target read, its abundance says little. The chain carries TRBV12-3 or TRBV12-4 and TRBJ2-2; D is unclear. V lost 4 bases, J lost 4 bases, and 10 bases lay in between. The CDR3 loop spans 14 amino acids. As DNA, the CDR3 is TGTGCCAGCAGTTCCTTGACTGGCACCGGGGAGCTGTTTTTT. Translating gives CASSSLTGTGELFF.

A note on this clonotype: With the library built for alpha chains, this beta chain is off target and its frequency is not meaningful. The chain employs TRBV6-5 and TRBJ2-7, with 12 bases that match TRBD1. Germline CDR1 MNHEY, CDR2 SVGAGI. With 2 bases clipped from V and 5 bases from J, the junction kept 4 bases outside the gene matches. This CDR3 comprises 15 residues. The DNA for the CDR3 is TGTGCCAGCAGTTACCGGGACAGGGGGCCTAACGAGCAGTACTTC. Amino acids: CASSYRDRGPNEQYF.